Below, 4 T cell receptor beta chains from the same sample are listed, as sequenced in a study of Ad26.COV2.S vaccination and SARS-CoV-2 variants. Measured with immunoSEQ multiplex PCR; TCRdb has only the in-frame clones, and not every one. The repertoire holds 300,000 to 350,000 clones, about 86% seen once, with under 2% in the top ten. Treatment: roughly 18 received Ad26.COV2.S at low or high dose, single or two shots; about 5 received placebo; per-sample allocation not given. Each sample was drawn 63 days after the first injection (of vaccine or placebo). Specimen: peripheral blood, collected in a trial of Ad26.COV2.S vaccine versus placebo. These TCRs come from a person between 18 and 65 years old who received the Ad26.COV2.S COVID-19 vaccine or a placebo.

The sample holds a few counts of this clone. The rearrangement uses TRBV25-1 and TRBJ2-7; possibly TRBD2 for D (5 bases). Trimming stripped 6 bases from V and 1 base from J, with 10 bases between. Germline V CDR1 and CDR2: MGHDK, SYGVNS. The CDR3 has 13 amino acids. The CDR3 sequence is CASRGGLSYEQYF. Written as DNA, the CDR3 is TGTGCCAGCAGGGGCGGGCTGTCCTACGAGCAGTACTTC.

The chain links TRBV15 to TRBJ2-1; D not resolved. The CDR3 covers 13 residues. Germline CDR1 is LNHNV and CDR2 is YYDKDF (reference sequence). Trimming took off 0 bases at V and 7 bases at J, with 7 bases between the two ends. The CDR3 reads CATSRDRRNEQFF. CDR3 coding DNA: TGTGCCACCAGCAGAGATCGGCGGAATGAGCAGTTCTTC.

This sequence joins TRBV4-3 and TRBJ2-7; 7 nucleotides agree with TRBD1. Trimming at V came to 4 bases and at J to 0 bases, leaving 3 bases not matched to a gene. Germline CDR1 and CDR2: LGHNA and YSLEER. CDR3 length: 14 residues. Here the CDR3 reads CASSLYRGSYEQYF. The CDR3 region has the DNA TGCGCCAGCAGCCTATACAGGGGCTCCTACGAGCAGTACTTC.

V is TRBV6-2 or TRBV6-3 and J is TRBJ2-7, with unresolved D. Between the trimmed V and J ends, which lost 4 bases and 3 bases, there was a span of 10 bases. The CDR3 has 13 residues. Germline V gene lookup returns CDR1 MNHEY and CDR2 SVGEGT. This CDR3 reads CASSSLGVYEQYF. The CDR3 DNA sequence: TGTGCCAGCAGTTCCCTCGGCGTCTACGAGCAGTACTTC.